The clone carrying this T cell receptor beta chain was picked up many times. Antigen: not known. The team produced cDNA through 5'RACE using 10-nucleotide random UMIs. In TCRdb, the 5' RACE reads were re-called with MiXCR into one record per CDR3 protein. The sample has 43,000 or so distinct CDR3 sequences, around an eighth seen once. Time point of the sample: longitudinal time-point 3. This specimen belongs to a study of neurological immune-mediated disorders. Trimming took 6 bases from V and 5 from J, leaving 16 bases between them. The CDR3 is 14 residues long. Germline CDR1 is SGHRS and CDR2 is YFSETQ. Study-wide points: Falling below healthy controls, multiple sclerosis showed the least TCR clonal expansion, while HTLV-1-associated myelopathy showed the most.

This receptor was obtained from a man aged 30 to 45 in good health. The sequenced sample consisted of PBMCs. The rearrangement links TRBV5-1 to TRBJ2-3, with D unresolved. The CDR3 DNA reads as TGCGCCAGCAATCCCCCATCCCTAGGAGATACGCAGTATTTT. It is translated as CASNPPSLGDTQYF.